The 20 T cell receptor beta chains given below trace back to one sample, sequenced in a study of identical twins listed by TCRdb under 2016. The library was built by means of 5' RACE. The listed sequencing device is Illumina HiSeq 2000. The raw public data were reprocessed by TCRdb itself: fastp quality trimming at Q25, MiXCR clonotype calling, in-frame beta chains only. Identical CDR3 proteins give one entry, which carries the most common genes and DNA. This sample holds under 350,000 distinct CDR3 sequences; 7.5% to 9.5% were observed only once. In total, the top ten clones hold roughly 7% of the sample. A further study also used this sample, focusing on yellow fever vaccine responses in identical twins.

Sequencing was performed on CD8+ T cells sorted from blood. These receptors all stem from a woman aged 18-29 years in good health.

The chain combines TRBV10-1 with TRBJ2-2, with 10 bases fitting TRBD1. The germline CDR1 and CDR2 sequences are WNHNN and SYGVQD (reference sequence). The V and J ends lost 5 bases and 6 bases, in that order; junction bases with no gene match: 6. The CDR3 loop spans 15 amino acids. In nucleotides, the CDR3 is TGCGCCAGCAGTCCGGGACAGGGGTGGCCCGGGGAGCTGTTTTTT. Translating gives CASSPGQGWPGELFF.

The chain has TRBV4-2 and TRBJ2-7, with TRBD1 matching over 7 bases. After removal of 4 bases from V and 1 base from J, the junction contained 4 bases not matched to a gene. The CDR3 has 14 residues. CDR1 and CDR2 from the germline V gene are LGHNA and YNFKEQ. In DNA, the CDR3 is TGTGCCAGCAGCCCGACAGGGTGGTCCTACGAGCAGTACTTC. It codes for CASSPTGWSYEQYF.

This clonotype turned up a few times. The rearrangement links TRBV27 to TRBJ2-1; D is undetermined. The CDR3 contains 11 residues. The V end was cut by 5 bases, the J end by 8 bases, with 7 bases between. Germline CDR1 MNHEY, CDR2 SMNVEV (reference sequence). CDR3 residues: CASSDTDEQFF. CDR3 DNA sequence: TGTGCCAGCAGTGATACCGATGAGCAGTTCTTC.

This clonotype was detected many times. CDR3 protein: CASSLFHSDYEQYF. For the CDR3, the DNA is TGTGCCAGCAGCTTGTTTCACAGCGACTACGAGCAGTACTTC. The V call is TRBV5-4, the J call TRBJ2-7; unclear D gene. The CDR3 length is 14 residues. Trimming took 1 base from V and 3 from J, leaving 11 bases between them. CDR1 and CDR2 (germline): SGHNT, YYREEE (reference sequence). The whole variable domain, remainder taken from reference TRBV5-4 and TRBJ2-7, is ETGVTQSPTHLIKTRGQQVTLRCSSQSGHNTVSWYQQALGQGPQFIFQYYREEENGRGNFPPRFSGLQFPNYSSELNVNALELDDSALYLCASSLFHSDYEQYFGPGTRLTVT.

This clonotype was picked up a small number of times. V usage is TRBV3-1 and J usage is TRBJ1-1; unclear D gene. The V and J ends lost 0 bases and 0 bases respectively, with 11 bases between them. Germline loops: CDR1 LGHDT, CDR2 YNNKEL (reference sequence). The CDR3 extends over 16 amino acids. CDR3 protein: CASSQDQSPVNTEAFF. Written as DNA, the CDR3 is TGTGCCAGCAGCCAAGATCAGTCTCCCGTGAACACTGAAGCTTTCTTT. Looking up the rest from reference TRBV3-1 and TRBJ1-1 gives the full variable domain: DTAVSQTPKYLVTQMGNDKSIKCEQNLGHDTMYWYKQDSKKFLKIMFSYNNKELIINETVPNRFSPKSPDKAHLNLHINSLELGDSAVYFCASSQDQSPVNTEAFFGQGTRLTVV.

This rearrangement joins TRBV28 to TRBJ2-7; D uncertain. Trimming cost V 3 bases and J 4 bases, with 13 bases left between them. Looked up from germline, CDR1 is MDHEN and CDR2 is SYDVKM. The CDR3 has 14 residues. The CDR3 reads CASSLDRVGYEQYF. The CDR3, as DNA: TGTGCCAGCAGTTTGGATAGGGTTGGATACGAGCAGTACTTC.

This clonotype showed up just a few times. The rearrangement links TRBV28 to TRBJ1-2, with 9 positions matching TRBD1. The CDR3 sequence is 13 residues long. V shed 6 bases, J shed 7 bases, and the junction held 6 bases outside the gene matches. Germline values: CDR1 MDHEN, CDR2 SYDVKM. The CDR3 region is CASSPGTGPGYTF. The CDR3 bases are TGTGCCAGCAGCCCCGGGACAGGGCCTGGCTACACCTTC.

The chain links TRBV11-2 to TRBJ2-1; D uncertain. Germline values: CDR1 SGHAT, CDR2 FQNNGV. This CDR3 spans 15 amino acids. Trimming left V 5 bases short and J 3 bases short, with 14 bases between. The CDR3 loop reads CASSPNYLYYNEQFF. In nucleotides, the CDR3 is TGTGCCAGCAGCCCCAACTACTTATACTACAATGAGCAGTTCTTC. The full variable domain, completed using reference TRBV11-2 and TRBJ2-1, is EAGVAQSPRYKIIEKRQSVAFWCNPISGHATLYWYQQILGQGPKLLIQFQNNGVVDDSQLPKDRFSAERLKGVDSTLKIQPAKLEDSAVYLCASSPNYLYYNEQFFGPGTRLTVL.

The chain's CDR3 is CSANKAEDNEQFF. In DNA form, the CDR3 reads TGCAGTGCCAACAAAGCGGAAGATAATGAGCAGTTCTTC. This chain joins TRBV20-1 and TRBJ2-1, with D tentatively TRBD2 (5 bases). Germline V gives CDR1 DFQATT, CDR2 SNEGSKA (reference sequence). The CDR3 is 13 amino acids. The V end was cut by 6 bases, the J end by 7 bases, with 16 bases between.

This clonotype has ten or more counts. This sequence joins TRBV2 and TRBJ2-1; 7 nucleotides align to TRBD1. The germline CDR1 and CDR2 sequences are SNHLY and FYNNEI. The CDR3 is 18 amino acids. V lost 2 bases and J lost 2; bases outside the gene matches: 12. The CDR3 coding sequence is TGTGCCAGCAGTGAAATTTGGACAGGCTCTTGGACCTACAATGAGCAGTTCTTC. It yields the protein CASSEIWTGSWTYNEQFF.

This clonotype appeared a few times. The chain uses TRBV28 and TRBJ1-2, with 8 bases lining up with TRBD1. Germline V gene data show CDR1 as MDHEN and CDR2 as SYDVKM. With V trimmed by 4 bases and J by 4 bases, 5 bases remained unmatched. The CDR3 is 14 residues long. The CDR3: CASSSRGTGYGYTF. For the CDR3, the DNA is TGTGCCAGCAGTTCAAGAGGGACAGGCTATGGCTACACCTTC.

This clonotype was recorded at least ten times. The chain links TRBV12-3 or TRBV12-4 to TRBJ2-1; weak D call: TRBD1 (5 bases). V was shortened by 1 base and J by 7 bases, with 17 bases between the two germline ends. The CDR3 sequence is 16 residues long. CDR3 region: CASSLGGRADRNEQFF. CDR3 DNA: TGTGCCAGCAGTTTAGGTGGCAGGGCGGATCGGAATGAGCAGTTCTTC.

This rearrangement joins TRBV4-1 to TRBJ2-1; 12 bases align to TRBD2. Germline-derived CDR1 and CDR2 are MGHRA and YSYEKL. The CDR3 is 17 amino acids. After removal of 2 bases from V and 9 bases from J, the junction contained 11 bases not matched to a gene. Written as DNA, the CDR3 is TGCGCCAGCAGCCAACACTCTACGGGACTAGCGGGCGGTGAGCAGTTCTTC. Residues: CASSQHSTGLAGGEQFF.

This chain links TRBV7-9 with TRBJ2-3; tentative D call: TRBD2 (6 bases). The CDR3 is 15 residues long. V was shortened by 5 bases and J by 4 bases, with 16 bases between the two germline ends. The V gene's germline CDR1 is SEHNR and CDR2 FQNEAQ (reference sequence). In nucleotides, the CDR3 is TGTGCCAGCAGCCCTCCGGGGGAGTTTGCAGATACGCAGTATTTT. Translation gives CASSPPGEFADTQYF.

This clonotype was picked up many times. This chain uses TRBV12-3 or TRBV12-4 with TRBJ1-1; the match to TRBD1 covers 10 bases. Germline trimming cut 3 bases from V and 1 base from J; bases unmatched to any gene: 17. This CDR3 spans 20 amino acids. DNA of the CDR3: TGTGCCAGCAGTTTTTCCACACGCAGGGACAGGGGCATTTCGAACACTGAAGCTTTCTTT. Protein product: CASSFSTRRDRGISNTEAFF.

This clonotype has a handful of counts. The gene calls are TRBV28 and TRBJ2-2; D unclear. Trimming took 5 bases from V and 2 from J, leaving 21 bases between them. The CDR3 runs 18 residues. Germline V gives CDR1 MDHEN, CDR2 SYDVKM. As DNA, the CDR3 is TGTGCCAGCAGTCCACGACTTACAGCCCTAGAAAACACCGGGGAGCTGTTTTTT. Translation: CASSPRLTALENTGELFF.

In the case of this clonotype: It is likely a read error, because the conserved phenylalanine at the end of the CDR3 is missing. The chain uses TRBV20-1 and TRBJ2-1; 11 bases agree with TRBD2. The V gene end was trimmed by 2 bases and the J gene end by 7 bases; junction bases not matched to a gene: 7. The germline CDR1 and CDR2 sequences are DFQATT and SNEGSKA (reference sequence). The CDR3 contains 15 residues. CDR3: CSARSLAGGRNEQFL. CDR3 coding DNA: TGCAGTGCTAGAAGTCTAGCGGGAGGTCGGAATGAGCAGTTCTTA.

This clonotype was seen at least ten times. The chain has TRBV29-1 and TRBJ2-1, with D uncertain. Trimming took off 2 bases at V and 1 base at J, with 6 bases between the two ends. Germline CDR1 SQVTM, CDR2 ANQGSEA. The length of the CDR3 is 13 residues. The CDR3 is CSVEQTSYNEQFF. In nucleotides, the CDR3 is TGCAGCGTTGAACAAACATCCTACAATGAGCAGTTCTTC.

This clonotype was detected only a few times. This chain connects TRBV4-3 to TRBJ2-6; possible D gene TRBD1, 5 bases. Germline CDR1 and CDR2: LGHNA and YSLEER. This CDR3 has 18 amino acids. V shed 0 bases and J shed 1 base, with 13 bases lying between them. CDR3 in DNA: TGCGCCAGCAGCCAAGATCACCAAGGGGTTTCTGGGGCCAACGTCCTGACTTTC. This gives the protein CASSQDHQGVSGANVLTF.

This clonotype was counted between two and nine times. V usage is TRBV27 and J usage is TRBJ2-7; TRBD1 matches 10 bases. Germline loops: CDR1 MNHEY, CDR2 SMNVEV (reference sequence). V trimming: 4 bases; J trimming: 4 bases; junction bases outside the gene matches: 10. The CDR3 consists of 16 residues. Written as DNA, the CDR3 is TGTGCCAGCAGTTCCGACTGGGGACAGGGGCAATACGAGCAGTACTTC. It specifies CASSSDWGQGQYEQYF.